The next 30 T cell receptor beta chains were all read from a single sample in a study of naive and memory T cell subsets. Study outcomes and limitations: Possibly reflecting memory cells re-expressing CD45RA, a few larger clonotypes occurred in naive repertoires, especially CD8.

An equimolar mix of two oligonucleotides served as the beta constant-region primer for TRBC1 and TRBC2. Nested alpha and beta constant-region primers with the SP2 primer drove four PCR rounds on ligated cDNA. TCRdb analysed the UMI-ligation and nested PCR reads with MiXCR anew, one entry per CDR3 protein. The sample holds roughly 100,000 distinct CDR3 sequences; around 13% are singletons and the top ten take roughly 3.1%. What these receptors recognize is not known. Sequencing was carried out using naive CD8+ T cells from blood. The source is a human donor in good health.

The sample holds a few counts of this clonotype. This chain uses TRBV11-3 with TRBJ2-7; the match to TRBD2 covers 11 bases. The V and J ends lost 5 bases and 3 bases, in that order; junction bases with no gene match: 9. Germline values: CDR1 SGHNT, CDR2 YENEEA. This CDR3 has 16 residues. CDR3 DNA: TGTGCCAGCAGCCCCGCGGGACTAGCGGTAGACTACGAGCAGTACTTC. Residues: CASSPAGLAVDYEQYF.

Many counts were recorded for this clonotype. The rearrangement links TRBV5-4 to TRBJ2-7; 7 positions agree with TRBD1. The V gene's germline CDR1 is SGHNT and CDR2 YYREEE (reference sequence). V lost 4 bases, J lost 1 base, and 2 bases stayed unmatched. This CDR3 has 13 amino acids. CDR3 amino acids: CASSKGQSYEQYF. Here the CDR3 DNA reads TGTGCCAGCAGCAAGGGACAGTCCTACGAGCAGTACTTC.

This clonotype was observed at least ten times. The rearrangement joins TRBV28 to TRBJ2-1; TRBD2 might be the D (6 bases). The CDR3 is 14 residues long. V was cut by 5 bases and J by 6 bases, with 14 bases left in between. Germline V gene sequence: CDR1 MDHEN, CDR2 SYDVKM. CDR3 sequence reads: CASSPKLAPNEQFF. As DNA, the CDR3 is TGTGCCAGCAGTCCAAAACTAGCCCCCAATGAGCAGTTCTTC.

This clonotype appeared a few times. CDR3 in amino acids: CSARDRELNQPQHF. CDR3 in DNA: TGCAGTGCTAGGGACAGGGAGCTAAATCAGCCCCAGCATTTT. This sequence joins TRBV20-1 and TRBJ1-5, with 8 bases that match TRBD1. The CDR3 spans 14 residues. Per the germline V gene, CDR1 is DFQATT and CDR2 is SNEGSKA (reference sequence). With V trimmed by 3 bases and J by 4 bases, 5 bases remained unmatched.

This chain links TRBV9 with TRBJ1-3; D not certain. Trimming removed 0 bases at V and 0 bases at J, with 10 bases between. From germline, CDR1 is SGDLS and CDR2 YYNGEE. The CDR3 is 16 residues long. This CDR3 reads CASSVADRSSGNTIYF. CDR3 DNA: TGTGCCAGCAGCGTAGCGGACCGGAGCTCTGGAAACACCATATATTTT. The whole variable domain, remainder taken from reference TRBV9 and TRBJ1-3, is DSGVTQTPKHLITATGQRVTLRCSPRSGDLSVYWYQQSLDQGLQFLIQYYNGEERAKGNILERFSAQQFPDLHSELNLSSLELGDSALYFCASSVADRSSGNTIYFGEGSWLTVV.

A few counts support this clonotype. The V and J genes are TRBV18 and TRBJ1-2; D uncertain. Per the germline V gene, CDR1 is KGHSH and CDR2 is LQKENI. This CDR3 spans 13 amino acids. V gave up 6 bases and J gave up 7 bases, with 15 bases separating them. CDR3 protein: CASSPGFRGGYTF. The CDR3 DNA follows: TGTGCCAGCTCTCCTGGATTCCGGGGTGGCTACACCTTC.

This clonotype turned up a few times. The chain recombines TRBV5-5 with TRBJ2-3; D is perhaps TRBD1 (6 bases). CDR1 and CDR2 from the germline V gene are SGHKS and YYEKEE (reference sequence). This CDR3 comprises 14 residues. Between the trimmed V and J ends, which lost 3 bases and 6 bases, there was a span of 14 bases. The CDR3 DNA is TGTGCCAGCAGCTGGGGGCAGGGCGTGGATACGCAGTATTTT. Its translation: CASSWGQGVDTQYF.

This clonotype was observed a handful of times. The CDR3 protein is CASSVMGQGAEEQFF. CDR3 DNA: TGTGCCAGCAGCGTTATGGGACAGGGGGCGGAGGAGCAGTTCTTC. This chain links TRBV7-9 with TRBJ2-1, with 12 bases lining up with TRBD1. The CDR3 runs 15 residues. The germline gives CDR1 SEHNR, CDR2 FQNEAQ (reference sequence). V trimming: 5 bases; J trimming: 10 bases; junction bases outside the gene matches: 9.

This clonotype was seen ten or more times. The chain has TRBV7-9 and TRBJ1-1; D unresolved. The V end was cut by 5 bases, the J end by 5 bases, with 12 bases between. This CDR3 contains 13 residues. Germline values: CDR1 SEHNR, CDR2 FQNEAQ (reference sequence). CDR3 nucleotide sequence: TGTGCCAGCAGCCCCCCTGGCGGTACTGAAGCTTTCTTT. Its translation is CASSPPGGTEAFF.

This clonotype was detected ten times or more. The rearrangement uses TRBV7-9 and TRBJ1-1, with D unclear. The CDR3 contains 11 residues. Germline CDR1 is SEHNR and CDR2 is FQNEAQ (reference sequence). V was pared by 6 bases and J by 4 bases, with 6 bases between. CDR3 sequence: CASSVGTEAFF. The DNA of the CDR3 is TGTGCCAGCAGTGTGGGCACTGAAGCTTTCTTT.

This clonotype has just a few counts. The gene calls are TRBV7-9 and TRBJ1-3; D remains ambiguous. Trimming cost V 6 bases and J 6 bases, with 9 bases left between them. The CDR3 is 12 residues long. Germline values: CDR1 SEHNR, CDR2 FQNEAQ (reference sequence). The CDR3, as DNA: TGTGCCAGCAGAAACGCGGAAAACACCATATATTTT. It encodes CASRNAENTIYF.

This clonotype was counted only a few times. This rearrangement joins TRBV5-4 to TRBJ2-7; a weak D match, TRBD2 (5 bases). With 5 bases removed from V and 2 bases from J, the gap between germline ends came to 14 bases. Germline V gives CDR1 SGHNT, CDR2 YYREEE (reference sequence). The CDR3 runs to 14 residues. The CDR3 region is CASRRSGSAYEQYF. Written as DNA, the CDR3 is TGTGCCAGCAGACGGAGCGGATCCGCCTACGAGCAGTACTTC.

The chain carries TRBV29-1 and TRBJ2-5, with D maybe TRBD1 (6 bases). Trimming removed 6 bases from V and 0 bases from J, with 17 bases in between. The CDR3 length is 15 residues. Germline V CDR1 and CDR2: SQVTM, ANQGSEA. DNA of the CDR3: TGCAGCGTCGAGGGACAAGAGGGGTACCAAGAGACCCAGTACTTC. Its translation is CSVEGQEGYQETQYF.

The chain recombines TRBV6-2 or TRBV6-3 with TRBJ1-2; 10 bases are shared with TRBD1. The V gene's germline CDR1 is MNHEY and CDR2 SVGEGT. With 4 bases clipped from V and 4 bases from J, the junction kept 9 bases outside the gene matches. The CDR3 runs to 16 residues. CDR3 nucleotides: TGTGCCAGCAGTTTCCCCCTGACAGGGGGCGCCTATGGCTACACCTTC. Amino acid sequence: CASSFPLTGGAYGYTF.

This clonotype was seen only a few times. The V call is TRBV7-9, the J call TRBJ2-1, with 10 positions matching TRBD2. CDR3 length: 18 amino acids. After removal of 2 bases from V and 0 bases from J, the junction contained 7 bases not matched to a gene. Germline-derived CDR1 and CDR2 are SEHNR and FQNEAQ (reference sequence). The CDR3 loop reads CASSLLTSGVSSYNEQFF. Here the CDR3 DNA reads TGTGCCAGCAGCTTACTCACTAGCGGGGTAAGCTCCTACAATGAGCAGTTCTTC.

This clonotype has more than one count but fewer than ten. The CDR3 reads CASSQDRAGGTEAFF. For the CDR3, the DNA is TGCGCCAGCAGCCAAGACCGTGCAGGCGGCACTGAAGCTTTCTTT. The chain couples TRBV4-3 to TRBJ1-1; D is unclear. CDR3 size: 15 residues. Germline-derived CDR1 and CDR2 are LGHNA and YSLEER. V was pared by 0 bases and J by 4 bases, with 12 bases between.

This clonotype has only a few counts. The CDR3 is CASSSLQDTQYF. The DNA for the CDR3 is TGTGCCAGCAGCTCCCTTCAGGATACGCAGTATTTT. This chain joins TRBV13 and TRBJ2-3, with D uncertain. From germline, CDR1 is PRHDT and CDR2 FYEKMQ (reference sequence). CDR3 size: 12 residues. V was cut by 4 bases and J by 6 bases, with 8 bases left in between.

The CDR3 nucleotides read TGTGCCAGCAGCTCAGGGACAGCAATTTCCTACGAGCAGTACTTC. It yields the protein CASSSGTAISYEQYF. The J gene is TRBJ2-7, the V gene TRBV5-6; 7 positions agree with TRBD1. The CDR3 loop spans 15 amino acids. Germline V CDR1 and CDR2: SGHDT, YYEEEE. J gave up 1 base and V 3 bases, and 7 bases lay outside the gene matches.

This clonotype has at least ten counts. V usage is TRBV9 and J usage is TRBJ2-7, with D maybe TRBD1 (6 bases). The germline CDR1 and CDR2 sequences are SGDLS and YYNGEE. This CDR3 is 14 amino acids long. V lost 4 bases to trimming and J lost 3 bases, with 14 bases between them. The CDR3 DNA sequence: TGTGCCAGCAGCCCAAGACAGGAAAGCTACGAGCAGTACTTC. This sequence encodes CASSPRQESYEQYF.

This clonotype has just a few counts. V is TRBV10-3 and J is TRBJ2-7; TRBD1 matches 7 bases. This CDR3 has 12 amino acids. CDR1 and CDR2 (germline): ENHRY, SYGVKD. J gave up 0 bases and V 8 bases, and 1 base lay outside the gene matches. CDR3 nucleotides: TGTGCCATCGGGGACAGCTCCTACGAGCAGTACTTC. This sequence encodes CAIGDSSYEQYF.

DNA for the CDR3: TGCGCCAGCAGCCAGAATACGGACAGGGGGGGCACTGAAGCTTTCTTT. Its translation: CASSQNTDRGGTEAFF. The rearrangement links TRBV4-1 to TRBJ1-1, with 10 bases fitting TRBD1. The germline gives CDR1 MGHRA, CDR2 YSYEKL. Trimming took 3 bases from V and 4 from J; bases not matched to a gene: 8. The CDR3 is 16 residues long.

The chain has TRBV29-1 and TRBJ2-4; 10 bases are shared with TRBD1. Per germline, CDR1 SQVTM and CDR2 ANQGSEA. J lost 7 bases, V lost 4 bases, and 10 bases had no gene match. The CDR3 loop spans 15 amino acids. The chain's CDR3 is CSVGVVGTGVNIQYF. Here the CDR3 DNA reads TGCAGCGTTGGGGTGGTCGGGACAGGGGTGAACATTCAGTACTTC. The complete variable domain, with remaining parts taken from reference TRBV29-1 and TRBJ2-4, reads SAVISQKPSRDICQRGTSLTIQCQVDSQVTMMFWYRQQPGQSLTLIATANQGSEATYESGFVIDKFPISRPNLTFSTLTVSNMSPEDSSIYLCSVGVVGTGVNIQYFGAGTRLSVL.

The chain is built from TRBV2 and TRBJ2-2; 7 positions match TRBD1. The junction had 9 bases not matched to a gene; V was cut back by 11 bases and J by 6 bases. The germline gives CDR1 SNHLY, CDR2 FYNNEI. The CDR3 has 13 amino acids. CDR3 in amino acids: CARTGEPAGELFF. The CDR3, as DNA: TGTGCCCGAACAGGGGAGCCGGCCGGGGAGCTGTTTTTT. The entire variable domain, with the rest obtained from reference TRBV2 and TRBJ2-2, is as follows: EPEVTQTPSHQVTQMGQEVILRCVPISNHLYFYWYRQILGQKVEFLVSFYNNEISEKSEIFDDQFSVERPDGSNFTLKIRSTKLEDSAMYFCARTGEPAGELFFGEGSRLTVL.

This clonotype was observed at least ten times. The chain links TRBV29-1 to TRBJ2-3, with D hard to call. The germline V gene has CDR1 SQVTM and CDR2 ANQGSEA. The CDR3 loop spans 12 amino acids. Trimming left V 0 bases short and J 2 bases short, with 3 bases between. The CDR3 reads CSVEDNTDTQYF. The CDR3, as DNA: TGCAGCGTTGAAGATAACACAGATACGCAGTATTTT.

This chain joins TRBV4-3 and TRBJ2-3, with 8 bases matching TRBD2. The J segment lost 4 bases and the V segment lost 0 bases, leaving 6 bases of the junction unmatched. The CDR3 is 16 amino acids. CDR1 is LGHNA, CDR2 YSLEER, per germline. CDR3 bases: TGCGCCAGCAGCCAAGAATGGCGGGGGGTGGCAGATACGCAGTATTTT. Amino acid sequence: CASSQEWRGVADTQYF.

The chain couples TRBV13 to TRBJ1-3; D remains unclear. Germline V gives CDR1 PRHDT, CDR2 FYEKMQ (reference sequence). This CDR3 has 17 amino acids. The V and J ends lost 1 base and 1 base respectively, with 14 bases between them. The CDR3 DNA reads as TGTGCCAGCAGCTTAGATGCCCCTACGATATCTGGAAACACCATATATTTT. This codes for CASSLDAPTISGNTIYF. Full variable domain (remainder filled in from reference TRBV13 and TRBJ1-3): AAGVIQSPRHLIKEKRETATLKCYPIPRHDTVYWYQQGPGQDPQFLISFYEKMQSDKGSIPDRFSAQQFSDYHSELNMSSLELGDSALYFCASSLDAPTISGNTIYFGEGSWLTVV.

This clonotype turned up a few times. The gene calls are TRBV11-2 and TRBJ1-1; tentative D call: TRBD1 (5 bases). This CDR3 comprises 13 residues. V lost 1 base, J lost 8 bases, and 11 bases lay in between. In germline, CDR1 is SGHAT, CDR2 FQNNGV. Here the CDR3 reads CASSLAGSAEAFF. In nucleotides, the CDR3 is TGTGCCAGCAGCTTAGCAGGGTCAGCCGAAGCTTTCTTT. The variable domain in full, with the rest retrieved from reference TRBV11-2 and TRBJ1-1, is EAGVAQSPRYKIIEKRQSVAFWCNPISGHATLYWYQQILGQGPKLLIQFQNNGVVDDSQLPKDRFSAERLKGVDSTLKIQPAKLEDSAVYLCASSLAGSAEAFFGQGTRLTVV.

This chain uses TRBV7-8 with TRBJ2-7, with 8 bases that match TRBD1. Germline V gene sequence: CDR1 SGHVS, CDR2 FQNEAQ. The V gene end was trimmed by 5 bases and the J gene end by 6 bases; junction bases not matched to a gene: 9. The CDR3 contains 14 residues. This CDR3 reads CASSPKTGDREQYF. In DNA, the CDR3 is TGTGCCAGCAGCCCGAAGACAGGGGACCGCGAGCAGTACTTC.

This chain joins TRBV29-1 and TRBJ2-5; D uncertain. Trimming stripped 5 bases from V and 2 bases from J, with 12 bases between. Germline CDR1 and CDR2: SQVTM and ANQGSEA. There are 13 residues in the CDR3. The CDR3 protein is CSVRPPSQETQYF. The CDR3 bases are TGCAGCGTTCGCCCCCCTAGTCAAGAGACCCAGTACTTC.

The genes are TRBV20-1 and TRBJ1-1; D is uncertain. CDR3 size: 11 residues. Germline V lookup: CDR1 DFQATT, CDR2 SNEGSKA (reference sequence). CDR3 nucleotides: TGCAGGGCCGAGGGTGGGATAGAAGCTTTCTTT. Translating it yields CRAEGGIEAFF.